The present T cell receptor (beta chain) was sequenced within a study of cytomegalovirus exposure and HLA in healthy donors (dated by TCRdb to about 2017). Concerning the study at large: An earlier analysis of about 530 of the donors reported 276 Gb of sequence data and 117 million unique TCR beta sequences obtained from about 179 million T cells. An early release covering roughly 640 HLA-typed donors comprised about 300 gigabases of sequencing data and roughly 86 million unique TCR sequences. The genetic ancestry cluster associated with self-reported Caucasian donors included 80% to 90% of the roughly 410 genotyped donors. The study aimed to test whether cataloging public T cell receptors could reveal signatures of past pathogen exposure. The T cell repertoires of 670 or so subjects were profiled by immunosequencing and related to cytomegalovirus serostatus. In addition to the first cohort of 666 subjects, a separate validation cohort of approximately 110 different subjects was used. High-throughput TCR immunosequencing, statistical association of individual TCRs with disease status, and machine learning were combined to predict cytomegalovirus infection status. To study patterns of TCR occurrence, a later analysis re-analyzed previously published TCR beta repertoires from just over 650 donors and added high-resolution HLA genotyping. The later analysis used no new phenotypic data to find candidate immune exposures, relying instead on TCR beta sequences and their occurrence across donors. To decide whether each TCR beta V gene segment behaved as functional or pseudogenic, an earlier analysis of 587 of the donors relied on high-throughput TCR beta sequencing. Donor age, sex, ethnicity and CMV serostatus were compiled together with the repertoire data. A later genetic analysis took genome-wide SNP genotypes for about three fifths of the roughly 700 donors and used that subset as a discovery cohort. Every discovery cohort repertoire had been produced on one sequencing platform. Class I and class II HLA loci were covered by the typing at four-digit resolution. The number of typed donors differed by locus: roughly 620-630 for A, B, C, DRB1 and DQB1; 522 for DQA1; roughly 600 for DPA1; and some 450 for DPB1. Because of strong linkage in the cohort, a handful of DR-DQ haplotypes were treated as single units for association and clustering. Among a few hundred genotyped donors of the cohort, an average of about 240,000 unique TCR beta nucleotide sequences were sequenced per donor, roughly 18% of them non-productive.

Receptor amplification or capture employed the immunoSEQ multiplex PCR assay. For the multiplex PCR, a mixture combining 60 forward primers for TCR Vbeta segments and 13 reverse primers for TCR Jbeta segments was used. The CDR3 region of rearranged TCR beta genes was amplified from genomic DNA with a multiplex PCR assay. The Illumina HiSeq System was used to sequence the amplified TCR beta libraries as 87-base-pair reads. Per the source publication's procedure: In a later analysis, around 80 million unique TCR beta chains were counted across the 500 to 700 repertoires, and roughly 11 million of these chains were shared by at least two donors. Raw reads were error-corrected and collapsed into unique sequences by a nearest-neighbor algorithm in which closely related sequences were merged to remove PCR and sequencing errors. CDR3 sequences were aligned to IMGT reference sequences to assign V, D and J gene segments. For a sequence to be retained, at least a six-nucleotide match to both a V gene segment and a J gene segment was required. Rearrangements were classified as productive when the CDR3 lacked stop codons and remained in frame with V and J, and all other rearrangements were classified as non-productive. CDR3 was defined according to IMGT convention as the region running from the second conserved V-encoded cysteine to the conserved J-encoded phenylalanine. In an earlier analysis of roughly 610 of the donors, sequences lacking an unambiguous match to a single V gene segment were excluded. An earlier analysis of some 610 of the donors called V segments functional above 56.7% productive rearrangements and segregating when the between-donor standard deviation exceeded 5%. A statistical classification framework was built to diagnose cytomegalovirus status from the catalog of TCR beta chain sequences. A later analysis assigned V and J genes by comparing TCR nucleotide sequences with IMGT/GENE-DB human TR gene sequences. Using the TCRdist pipeline, a later analysis assigned CDR3 sequences along with most-parsimonious VDJ recombination scenarios. In a later analysis, each TCR beta chain was defined by its CDR3 amino acid sequence together with its V-gene family, and reads without a unique V-gene family were excluded. A later analysis removed 592 highly shared, low-generation-probability nucleotide sequences to deal with suspected cross-contamination and a sequencing artifact. For each public chain, a later analysis derived a clonal expansion index from normalized ranks of inferred template counts within each repertoire. A later analysis computed generation probabilities with a VDJ recombination model fitted to out-of-frame rearrangements, and checked the results against IGoR. A later analysis scored TCR-TCR, TCR-HLA and TCR-CMV co-occurrence with hypergeometric tests, applying a repertoire-size bias correction to TCR pairs. To estimate false discovery rates, a later analysis permuted the HLA or CMV assignments 20 times. A later analysis grouped co-occurring TCRs with DBSCAN, adding TCRdist sequence similarity when clustering within HLA-allele-positive subsets. Repertoires with fewer than 30,000 or more than 120,000 public chains were left out of co-occurrence clustering, as were about 5 repertoires with anomalous nucleotide sharing. As stored in TCRdb, this immuneACCESS dataset retains in-frame rearrangements with V and J assigned. A fraction of the clones does not appear; measured against another copy, unresolved V genes explain less than half of the discrepancy, and the remainder lacks a known reason. V and J calls plus clone size are reproduced from that table; the DNA served to infer D and trimming. This sample's clone table shows about 40,000 clones. The top ten hold 7.5% to 9.5% of the sample.

Including the terminal cysteine and phenylalanine, the CDR3 comprises 14 residues. Only CDR3 DNA is held: 42 bases, read in frame from base 1. CDR1 and CDR2 are read off the germline V gene (reference sequence) as LNHDA and SQIVND. V was cut back by 3 bases and J by 6 bases, leaving a gap of 15 bases between them. Of note for this clone: Its cognate antigen has yet to be identified.

The cohort consisted of 666 healthy bone marrow donors. At the time of sampling, every cohort member was nominally healthy, though immune exposures that went unrecorded were likely present. The donor tested CMV seropositive, placing the donor among the approximately 290 seropositive members of the cohort. Every donor gave a peripheral blood sample, and the peripheral blood mononuclear cells from that sample were used for TCR beta sequencing. Genomic DNA was extracted from the blood cell samples with the Qiagen DNeasy Blood Extraction Kit. The investigation overall reported the following: In a later analysis, most CMV-associated TCR beta chains were found to appear HLA-restricted, with HLA associations seemingly driven largely by CMV exposure. Correlated functional status among segregating V segments might be attributable to linkage disequilibrium, but an unknown experimental factor could not be ruled out. A later genetic analysis associated a missense DCLRE1C variant with V-gene and J-gene trimming of TCR beta chains, and an independent cohort replicated the association. A later analysis reported that several top co-occurrence clusters appeared linked to parvovirus B19, influenza, CMV and Epstein-Barr virus. The classifier was reported to diagnose cytomegalovirus status with high specificity and sensitivity in both the original and validation cohorts. Because HLA typing was missing for some donors at each locus, association tests included only the typed subset. When HLA alleles, especially DR and DQ, strongly co-occurred, TCR associations were difficult to assign to individual alleles. In a later analysis, HLA-associated TCR beta chains were found to be more clonally expanded and to have lower generation probabilities than equally common non-associated chains. Presence/absence analyses assumed roughly uniform sequencing depth across donors, an assumption that may not hold. A cluster of highly shared sequence variants was judged likely to represent a technical artifact of the sequencing pipeline. A further reported finding was that TCR beta sequences accurately predicted the HLA-A and HLA-B alleles for most subjects in the first cohort. Across donors, most TCR sequences were observed very rarely, whereas some public TCRs were present in many individuals. The earlier analysis of 450 to 700 of the donors excluded roughly 16 rarely observed V segments, including chromosome 9 orphons, because counts were too low. According to the authors, the approach could potentially be generalized to other disease states and immunological phenotypes. In a later analysis, the rate of TCR association differed among HLA loci, with DRB1 alleles having the most associated TCRs and HLA-C alleles having the fewest. For the cohort, immune exposure information was limited to CMV serostatus. A later analysis associated 16,951 TCR beta sequences with specific HLA alleles at a false discovery rate of 0.05. A total of fewer than 200 TCR beta chains were listed by the study as associated with cytomegalovirus. Broadly in line with IMGT annotations, most TCR beta V segments showed up in productive rearrangements about 90% or about 30% of the time in an earlier analysis of under 700 of the donors. In vitro tests confirmed that three of the cytomegalovirus-associated TCR beta chains recognize cytomegalovirus antigens. Some IMGT-functional V segments, including TRBV6-2 and TRBV6-3, could not be distinguished by the 87-base-pair reads and were therefore excluded. The cohort was sequenced for TCR beta chains only, and without alpha or paired-chain data the features that could be detected were limited. A later genetic analysis reported fewer N-insertions in productive TCRs among donors in an Asian-associated ancestry cluster than the approximately 670-donor mean.

This sequence originates from a man in his forties in good health and CMV-seropositive. The sample comprised PBMCs. Recombination connected TRBV19 to TRBJ2-7, and TRBD2 may be the D gene, going by 6 matching bases. The CDR3 corresponds to CASSMTSGAIEQYF. The bases read TGTGCCAGTAGTATGACTAGTGGGGCCATCGAGCAGTACTTC.